The 14 T cell receptor beta chains in this list originate from one sample, sequenced in a study of T cell responses to AZD1222 COVID-19 vaccine. Some clones are missing from TCRdb's copy, which holds only in-frame ones; the method was immunoSEQ multiplex PCR. Of under 150,000 clones in the sample, approximately 85% were seen once. Sample: peripheral blood, taken on day 0 of MenACWY control vaccination. The source of these receptors is an adult in good health.

The rearrangement joins TRBV3-1 (or the pseudogene TRBV3-2) to TRBJ1-5; D not certain. Looked up from germline, CDR1 is LGHDT and CDR2 is YNNKEL (reference sequence). V lost 1 base and J 6 bases, leaving 10 bases between the germline ends. The CDR3 consists of 14 residues. CDR3 protein: CASSQGGGSQPQHF. DNA of the CDR3: TGTGCCAGCAGCCAAGGGGGAGGTAGTCAGCCCCAGCATTTT.

A few counts support this clone. The CDR3 loop reads CASSLGAREQYV. The CDR3 region has the DNA TGTGCCAGCAGCCTGGGAGCTCGGGAGCAGTACGTC. The J gene is TRBJ2-7, the V gene TRBV7-9; tentative D call: TRBD2 (5 bases). Trimming left V 5 bases short and J 7 bases short, with 12 bases between. Per germline, CDR1 SEHNR and CDR2 FQNEAQ (reference sequence). This CDR3 comprises 12 residues.

The chain is built from TRBV25-1 and TRBJ2-5; D may be TRBD1 (6 bases). This CDR3 region has 16 residues. Trimming took 1 base from V and 1 from J, leaving 13 bases between them. Germline-derived CDR1 and CDR2 are MGHDK and SYGVNS. This chain's CDR3 is CASSELYLGAQETQYF. As DNA, the CDR3 is TGTGCCAGCAGTGAATTGTATCTGGGGGCCCAAGAGACCCAGTACTTC.

The chain uses TRBV10-1 and TRBJ2-4, with TRBD1 matching 7 bases. Trimming cost V 3 bases and J 5 bases; bases outside gene matches: 1. CDR1 and CDR2 from the germline V gene are WNHNN and SYGVQD (reference sequence). The CDR3 contains 13 residues. The DNA of the CDR3 is TGCGCCAGCAGTGATCAGGGGGAAAACATTCAGTACTTC. It specifies CASSDQGENIQYF.

The DNA for the CDR3 is TGTGCCAGCAGCTTTTCAGAGGGGCTCTACGAGCAGTACTTC. Translated: CASSFSEGLYEQYF. The gene calls are TRBV7-9 and TRBJ2-7, with D perhaps matching TRBD1 or TRBD2 (5 bases each). This CDR3 contains 14 residues. The germline V gene encodes CDR1 SEHNR and CDR2 FQNEAQ (reference sequence). With 3 bases removed from V and 3 bases from J, the gap between germline ends came to 12 bases.

The CDR3 spells CASSGTGGGGGYTF. The CDR3 DNA sequence: TGTGCCAGTAGCGGGACAGGGGGCGGTGGTGGCTACACCTTC. This sequence joins TRBV19 and TRBJ1-2, with 12 positions matching TRBD1. The length of the CDR3 is 14 residues. After removal of 6 bases from V and 7 bases from J, the junction contained 6 bases not matched to a gene. CDR1 is LNHDA and CDR2 is SQIVND in the germline V gene (reference sequence).

The chain carries TRBV19 and TRBJ1-6; D is ambiguous. Germline V gene lookup returns CDR1 LNHDA and CDR2 SQIVND (reference sequence). V was pared by 5 bases and J by 8 bases, with 10 bases between. This CDR3 is built from 13 residues. The chain's CDR3 is CASSSREYSPLHF. The CDR3 DNA is TGTGCCAGTAGTTCAAGGGAATATTCACCCCTCCACTTT. The full variable domain, in which reference TRBV19 and TRBJ1-6 provide the parts outside the CDR3, is DGGITQSPKYLFRKEGQNVTLSCEQNLNHDAMYWYRQDPGQGLRLIYYSQIVNDFQKGDIAEGYSVSREKKESFPLTVTSAQKNPTAFYLCASSSREYSPLHFGNGTRLTVT.

The V gene is TRBV5-5, the J gene TRBJ1-1, with a weak D call TRBD1 (6 bases). CDR3 size: 14 residues. V was trimmed by 6 bases and J by 2 bases, leaving 14 bases between them. Germline CDR1 SGHKS, CDR2 YYEKEE (reference sequence). The CDR3 reads CASNLEQGNTEAFF. The CDR3 bases are TGTGCCAGCAACCTTGAACAGGGTAACACTGAAGCTTTCTTT. Using reference TRBV5-5 and TRBJ1-1 for the parts outside the CDR3, the full variable domain is DAGVTQSPTHLIKTRGQQVTLRCSPISGHKSVSWYQQVLGQGPQFIFQYYEKEERGRGNFPDRFSARQFPNYSSELNVNALLLGDSALYLCASNLEQGNTEAFFGQGTRLTVV.

The genes are TRBV5-1 and TRBJ1-4; 10 bases match TRBD1. The CDR3 is 16 residues long. V trimming: 5 bases; J trimming: 7 bases; junction bases outside the gene matches: 11. Germline-derived CDR1 and CDR2 are SGHRS and YFSETQ. In DNA form, the CDR3 reads TGCGCCAGCAGAGGGGACAGGGGTATGTTGGGTGAAAAACTGTTTTTT. This gives the protein CASRGDRGMLGEKLFF.

J is TRBJ2-3 and V is TRBV5-1; 9 positions match TRBD2. The V gene end was trimmed by 4 bases and the J gene end by 2 bases; junction bases not matched to a gene: 5. Germline V gene lookup returns CDR1 SGHRS and CDR2 YFSETQ. This CDR3 has 15 residues. The CDR3 DNA reads as TGCGCCAGCAGCGGTAGCGGGGGTTACACAGATACGCAGTATTTT. Amino acids: CASSGSGGYTDTQYF.

The chain combines TRBV28 with TRBJ2-4; D may correspond to TRBD1 or TRBD2 (5 bases each). The CDR3 spans 15 residues. Trimming cost V 5 bases and J 1 base, with 12 bases left between them. The germline V gene encodes CDR1 MDHEN and CDR2 SYDVKM. The chain's CDR3 is CASSGTRAAKNIQYF. CDR3 sequence (DNA): TGTGCCAGCAGTGGGACGCGGGCGGCCAAAAACATTCAGTACTTC.

This clone was observed a few times. The chain links TRBV6-5 to TRBJ2-7; 8 positions match TRBD1. Trimming took 8 bases from V and 1 from J; bases not matched to a gene: 7. Germline V gives CDR1 MNHEY, CDR2 SVGAGI. CDR3 length: 14 amino acids. The CDR3 DNA sequence: TGTGCCAGCTCGGCCAGGGGGCATTCCTACGAGCAGTACGTC. Translation: CASSARGHSYEQYV.

This chain connects TRBV18 to TRBJ2-2; D is unresolved. Trimming took off 2 bases at V and 1 base at J, with 2 bases between the two ends. This CDR3 is 13 amino acids long. CDR1 KGHSH and CDR2 LQKENI come from the germline V gene. The CDR3 coding sequence is TGTGCCAGCTCACCAGGGAACACCGGGGAGCTGTTTTTT. It translates to CASSPGNTGELFF.

The chain joins TRBV6-5 to TRBJ2-7; either TRBD1 or TRBD2 may supply D (5 bases each). This CDR3 is built from 14 residues. Per the germline V gene, CDR1 is MNHEY and CDR2 is SVGAGI. CDR3 in DNA: TGTGCCAGCAGTGACTCGGGGCTGGGGTACGAGCAGTACGTC. Amino acid sequence: CASSDSGLGYEQYV.